The next 20 T cell receptor beta chains were all read from a single sample in a study of T cells in localized non-small cell lung cancer. Some clones are missing from TCRdb's copy, which holds only in-frame ones; the method was immunoSEQ multiplex PCR. This table has about 54,000 clones, about 80% appearing once. Sequenced here: peripheral blood, sampled before any cancer treatment. These receptors all stem from a female donor at least 60 years old with stage II squamous cell lung carcinoma.

The chain joins TRBV5-8 to TRBJ1-2, with D unclear. Trimming pared 0 bases from V and 4 bases from J, leaving 10 bases between. Per the germline V gene, CDR1 is SGHTS and CDR2 is YDEGEE. The CDR3 length is 14 residues. The CDR3 DNA is TGTGCCAGCAGCTTGGCGGGGTCGGGCTATGGCTACACCTTC. It translates to CASSLAGSGYGYTF.

The V gene is TRBV5-4, the J gene TRBJ1-1, with 7 bases identical to TRBD1. Losses at the gene ends were 7 bases for V and 1 base for J; bases not matched to a gene: 7. The germline V gene encodes CDR1 SGHNT and CDR2 YYREEE (reference sequence). The length of the CDR3 is 14 residues. CDR3 bases: TGTGCCAGCCACAACAGGGGAGCGAACACTGAAGCTTTCTTT. This encodes CASHNRGANTEAFF.

The chain carries TRBV27 and TRBJ1-1; the D is unclear. The CDR3 runs to 14 residues. Trimming cost V 0 bases and J 2 bases, with 7 bases left between them. The germline V gene has CDR1 MNHEY and CDR2 SMNVEV (reference sequence). CDR3: CASSLSHINTEAFF. In DNA form, the CDR3 reads TGTGCCAGCAGTTTATCCCATATCAACACTGAAGCTTTCTTT.

The chain has TRBV2 and TRBJ2-3; possibly TRBD1 for D (6 bases). The ends were cut back, 6 bases at V and 2 bases at J, with 15 bases in the middle. Germline CDR1 is SNHLY and CDR2 is FYNNEI. The CDR3 covers 15 residues. In DNA form, the CDR3 reads TGTGCCAGCAGGGGGGCGATTGAAAACACAGATACGCAGTATTTT. Translating gives CASRGAIENTDTQYF.

The rearrangement uses TRBV5-6 and TRBJ1-5, with D hard to call. Germline loops: CDR1 SGHDT, CDR2 YYEEEE. The germline V and J ends were trimmed by 3 bases and 3 bases, with 10 bases remaining between them. This CDR3 comprises 14 residues. The CDR3 nucleotides are TGTGCCAGCAGCTGGGGAAGAGACAATCAGCCCCAGCATTTT. It codes for CASSWGRDNQPQHF.

This chain links TRBV5-1 with TRBJ2-1; 11 nucleotides align to TRBD2. The V gene's germline CDR1 is SGHRS and CDR2 YFSETQ. V was pared by 2 bases and J by 3 bases, with 1 base of the junction left unmatched. The CDR3 has 15 residues. CDR3 sequence: CASSFGTSGYNEQFF. DNA of the CDR3: TGCGCCAGCAGCTTCGGGACTAGCGGCTACAATGAGCAGTTCTTC.

The chain recombines TRBV6-1 with TRBJ2-7; D might be TRBD1 (7 bases). Germline assignment: CDR1 MNHNS and CDR2 SASEGT. The V end was cut by 6 bases, the J end by 6 bases, with 21 bases between. The CDR3 sequence is 15 residues long. The CDR3 reads CASRGGRGPEFEQYF. The CDR3 DNA reads as TGTGCCAGCAGGGGGGGAAGGGGGCCAGAGTTCGAGCAGTACTTC.

The J gene is TRBJ1-6, the V gene TRBV6-5, with 8 bases matching TRBD1. This CDR3 contains 14 residues. V lost 4 bases and J lost 8; bases outside the gene matches: 4. Germline loops: CDR1 MNHEY, CDR2 SVGAGI. The CDR3 sequence is CASSSGQVYSPLHF. CDR3 sequence (DNA): TGTGCCAGCAGTTCGGGACAGGTCTATTCACCCCTCCACTTT.

In its sample, this clone was seen a few times. The chain links TRBV7-6 to TRBJ1-1; D gene unclear. Trimming stripped 6 bases from V and 0 bases from J, with 14 bases between. CDR3 length: 15 residues. CDR1 is SGHVS, CDR2 FNYEAQ, per germline. The CDR3 reads CASSVGSSMNTEAFF. Written as DNA, the CDR3 is TGTGCCAGCAGTGTGGGGTCATCAATGAACACTGAAGCTTTCTTT.

The gene calls are TRBV7-8 and TRBJ2-1, with a possible D match to TRBD1 (6 bases). The CDR3 has 20 residues. The germline gives CDR1 SGHVS, CDR2 FQNEAQ. V gave up 3 bases and J gave up 2 bases, with 26 bases separating them. The CDR3 protein is CASSFTSARGQGHPYNEQFF. CDR3 coding DNA: TGTGCCAGCAGCTTCACCTCCGCTCGGGGACAAGGCCACCCCTACAATGAGCAGTTCTTC.

This chain connects TRBV5-1 to TRBJ2-2, with TRBD1 identical over 11 bases. This CDR3 contains 19 residues. Germline-derived CDR1 and CDR2 are SGHRS and YFSETQ. V shed 0 bases, J shed 6 bases, and the junction held 13 bases outside the gene matches. The CDR3 loop reads CASSLVGTGGTFRSGELFF. CDR3 sequence (DNA): TGCGCCAGCAGCTTGGTTGGGACAGGGGGAACCTTTAGGTCCGGGGAGCTGTTTTTT. Complete variable domain (other parts from reference TRBV5-1 and TRBJ2-2): KAGVTQTPRYLIKTRGQQVTLSCSPISGHRSVSWYQQTPGQGLQFLFEYFSETQRNKGNFPGRFSGRQFSNSRSEMNVSTLELGDSALYLCASSLVGTGGTFRSGELFFGEGSRLTVL.

The sample holds a few counts of this clone. The chain has TRBV30 and TRBJ1-2, with D unclear. The ends were cut back, 3 bases at V and 6 bases at J, with 23 bases in the middle. Germline values: CDR1 GTSNPN, CDR2 SVGIG (reference sequence). The CDR3 runs 16 residues. CDR3 nucleotides: TGTGCCTGGAGGCCGCCCCTTCTTCTCCCCGGGGATGGCTACACCTTC. This sequence encodes CAWRPPLLLPGDGYTF.

The V call is TRBV4-1, the J call TRBJ1-2, with D unresolved. Germline V CDR1 and CDR2: MGHRA, YSYEKL. The CDR3 runs to 16 residues. The V and J ends lost 0 bases and 0 bases respectively, with 11 bases between them. DNA for the CDR3: TGCGCCAGCAGCCAAGATCAGGCGCTGGCTAACTATGGCTACACCTTC. As protein: CASSQDQALANYGYTF.

This chain uses TRBV18 with TRBJ2-2; possible D gene TRBD1, 7 bases. Looked up from germline, CDR1 is KGHSH and CDR2 is LQKENI. Between the trimmed V and J ends, which lost 2 bases and 2 bases, there was a span of 15 bases. The CDR3 is 17 residues long. In DNA form, the CDR3 reads TGTGCCAGCTCACCAGACCCAGGGGGGACCAACACCGGGGAGCTGTTTTTT. Its protein is CASSPDPGGTNTGELFF.

This clone was seen only once. The J gene is TRBJ1-5, the V gene TRBV19, with 7 bases fitting TRBD1. Trimming at V came to 5 bases and at J to 5 bases, leaving 9 bases not matched to a gene. The CDR3 loop spans 15 amino acids. Looked up from germline, CDR1 is LNHDA and CDR2 is SQIVND (reference sequence). DNA for the CDR3: TGTGCCAGTAGTTCCCCACCAGGGGGTGATCAGCCCCAGCATTTT. Its protein product is CASSSPPGGDQPQHF.

This clone came up once. The V call is TRBV5-1, the J call TRBJ2-2; 10 nucleotides line up with TRBD2. The germline gives CDR1 SGHRS, CDR2 YFSETQ. This CDR3 comprises 19 residues. The J segment lost 2 bases and the V segment lost 1 base, leaving 11 bases of the junction unmatched. This CDR3 reads CASSLLIPSGGDNTGELFF. DNA of the CDR3: TGCGCCAGCAGCTTGCTTATCCCCAGCGGGGGGGACAACACCGGGGAGCTGTTTTTT.

The chain uses TRBV6-5 and TRBJ1-1, with a possible D match to TRBD1 (5 bases). Germline CDR1 is MNHEY and CDR2 is SVGAGI. The CDR3 is made up of 15 amino acids. The V and J ends lost 7 bases and 2 bases respectively, with 17 bases between them. In DNA form, the CDR3 reads TGTGCCAGCAAATCAGGGAGAGTAATAAACACTGAAGCTTTCTTT. It encodes CASKSGRVINTEAFF.

This clone showed up just once. The chain employs TRBV6-4 and TRBJ2-1; unclear D gene. The CDR3 has 14 residues. Germline V lookup: CDR1 MRHNA, CDR2 SNTAGT. V was trimmed by 4 bases and J by 6 bases, leaving 13 bases between them. In DNA form, the CDR3 reads TGTGCCAGCAGTGCCGGACGGCCCCCCAATGAGCAGTTCTTC. It specifies CASSAGRPPNEQFF.

V and J are TRBV18 and TRBJ1-2; D unresolved. CDR3 size: 15 residues. Germline CDR1 is KGHSH and CDR2 is LQKENI. Deletions cut 2 bases from V and 0 bases from J, with 10 bases between. The CDR3 coding sequence is TGTGCCAGCTCACCAGGGTCGAGAGCTAACTATGGCTACACCTTC. Protein product: CASSPGSRANYGYTF.

This chain uses TRBV5-6 with TRBJ2-5; D is unclear. This CDR3 spans 14 amino acids. Germline V gene lookup returns CDR1 SGHDT and CDR2 YYEEEE. V was cut by 4 bases and J by 5 bases, with 15 bases left in between. CDR3 protein: CASSRRTGMETQYF. The CDR3 nucleotides are TGTGCCAGCAGCCGCAGAACGGGTATGGAGACCCAGTACTTC.